Listed here are 3 T cell receptor beta chains from one sample, sequenced in a study of T-cell memory formation after mild COVID-19. TCRdb independently ran MiXCR on the 5' RACE reads; one entry per CDR3 protein. Here the sample spans about 310,000 distinct CDR3 sequences, roughly a fifth being singletons. The sequenced sample consisted of PBMCs or a T cell subset sorted from them (not recorded which). Every receptor here comes from a man between 18 and 35 years old who had mild COVID-19 (a few samples of this study predate the infection). Cell type and time point are not known.

This sequence joins TRBV6-5 and TRBJ2-5, with TRBD1 as a possible D gene (6 bases). Germline lookup yields CDR1 MNHEY and CDR2 SVGAGI. This CDR3 is built from 15 residues. V was pared by 0 bases and J by 4 bases, with 12 bases between. Written as DNA, the CDR3 is TGTGCCAGCAGTTACTCGGGGGCGGTTCGAGAGACCCAGTACTTC. This gives the protein CASSYSGAVRETQYF.

This clonotype has a handful of counts. CDR3 region: CASSLGGGTYEQYV. The CDR3 region has the DNA TGCGCCAGCAGCTTGGGGGGAGGCACCTACGAGCAGTACGTC. The chain employs TRBV5-1 and TRBJ2-7; possibly TRBD2 for D (6 bases). V lost 0 bases and J lost 2, with 9 bases in between. CDR3 size: 14 residues. Looked up from germline, CDR1 is SGHRS and CDR2 is YFSETQ.

V is TRBV4-1 and J is TRBJ1-1, with no clear D. The V and J ends lost 1 base and 1 base respectively, with 10 bases between them. Germline V gene data show CDR1 as MGHRA and CDR2 as YSYEKL. The CDR3 length is 15 residues. The CDR3 sequence: CASSQGEATNTEAFF. For the CDR3, the DNA is TGCGCCAGCAGCCAAGGGGAGGCGACGAACACTGAAGCTTTCTTT.